The rows below give T cell receptor beta chains drawn from one sample of a study of blood T cell repertoires in COVID-19. Repertoires were generated with immunoSEQ multiplex PCR, while TCRdb's copy carries only in-frame clones and drops some. Of 250,000 to 300,000 clones in the sample, 88% are singletons; the top ten hold around 0.9%. Sequencing used PBMCs or T cells enriched from blood (not recorded which). These receptors were collected from a woman aged 25 to 39 who had recovered from COVID-19. Both conserved end residues are part of each CDR3. D genes are given only for firm matches. Clone size is shown for a subset of rows, as once, few, many or a class of expanded clone.

d_gene	abundance	j_gene	v_gene	len	CDR3nt	CDR3aa
.	few	TRBJ1-2	TRBV19	13	TGTGCCAGTAGCCCCCAGGGAAAGGATGGCTACACCTTC	CASSPQGKDGYTF
TRBD1	.	TRBJ1-3	TRBV6-6	16	TGTGCCAGCAGTTCCGCGGGACAGGGGGCTGGAAACACCATATATTTT	CASSSAGQGAGNTIYF
.	once	TRBJ1-2	TRBV5-4	13	TGTGCCAGCAGCCCTACAGGTGCCTATGGCTACACCTTC	CASSPTGAYGYTF
.	.	TRBJ2-2	TRBV13	15	TGTGCCAGCAGCTTGCGGGGGCCGAACACCGGGGAGCTGTTTTTT	CASSLRGPNTGELFF
TRBD2	many	TRBJ2-1	TRBV3-1/TRBV3-2	15	TGTGCCAGCAGCCAAGTAGGAAGCGGGGGCAATGAGCAGTTCTTC	CASSQVGSGGNEQFF
.	few	TRBJ1-6	TRBV4-2	15	TGTGCCAGCAGCCATCCACAGGGAAGCAATTCACCCCTCCACTTT	CASSHPQGSNSPLHF
TRBD1	.	TRBJ1-5	TRBV4-1	14	TGCGCCAGCAGCCTTACAGGGGAAGGGCAGCCCCAGCATTTT	CASSLTGEGQPQHF
TRBD1	.	TRBJ1-2	TRBV20-1	13	TGCAGTGCTAGTGGGGACAGCCGGATGGGCTACACCTTC	CSASGDSRMGYTF
.	.	TRBJ1-3	TRBV10-3	15	TGTGCCATCAGTGAGTCGGGAGGGCCTGGAAACACCATATATTTT	CAISESGGPGNTIYF
.	.	TRBJ1-6	TRBV5-8	16	TGTGCCAGCACCCACTGGACGGGGGAGAATAATTCACCCCTCCACTTT	CASTHWTGENNSPLHF
TRBD1	few	TRBJ1-1	TRBV7-9	14	TGTGCCAGCAGCTGGCAGGGGGCAGGGACTGAAGCTTTCTTT	CASSWQGAGTEAFF
.	.	TRBJ1-5	TRBV28	17	TGTGCCAGCAGTTTGAGGTTATCAGCAATTAGCAATCAGCCCCAGCATTTT	CASSLRLSAISNQPQHF
TRBD2	.	TRBJ2-3	TRBV28	17	TGTGCCAGCAGTCGACTAGCGGGGGGCCGGGGCACAGATACGCAGTATTTT	CASSRLAGGRGTDTQYF
.	.	TRBJ1-1	TRBV23-1	16	TGCGCCAGCAGTCGCCGGGCCGACGGGGGGAACACTGAAGCTTTCTTT	CASSRRADGGNTEAFF
TRBD1	.	TRBJ2-1	TRBV19	17	TGTGCCAGTAGGCAATCAACCGGGACAGGTTCTAGGAATGAGCAGTTCTTC	CASRQSTGTGSRNEQFF
TRBD1	once	TRBJ2-7	TRBV28	15	TGTGCCAGCAGAATCGCCGGGACAGTTTCCTACGAGCAGTACTTC	CASRIAGTVSYEQYF
.	few	TRBJ2-1	TRBV3-1/TRBV3-2	15	TGTGCCAGCAGCCCGGGACGGGGACACTACAATGAGCAGTTCTTC	CASSPGRGHYNEQFF
TRBD2	few	TRBJ2-3	TRBV11-2	17	TGTGCCAGCAGCTTAGTCCCTAGCGGGAGGGCCTCAGATACGCAGTATTTT	CASSLVPSGRASDTQYF
TRBD2	.	TRBJ2-1	TRBV5-4	17	TGTGCCAGCAGCCCGGTTGGGAGCGGGGGGGTGTTCGGCAAGCAGTTCTTC	CASSPVGSGGVFGKQFF
.	.	TRBJ1-1	TRBV19	15	TGTGCCAGTAGTCCACGATGGGGACAGAACACTGAAGCTTTCTTT	CASSPRWGQNTEAFF
TRBD2	.	TRBJ2-7	TRBV7-9	12	TGTGCCAGCAGCTCTAGCGGCTACGAGCAGTACTTC	CASSSSGYEQYF
TRBD1	.	TRBJ2-7	TRBV28	14	TGTGCCAGCATTCGCAGGGGGCGCTCCTACGAGCAGTACTTC	CASIRRGRSYEQYF
TRBD1	.	TRBJ1-6	TRBV7-8	15	TGTGCCAGCAGCCCGCCGACAGGGGAAAATTCACCCCTCCACTTT	CASSPPTGENSPLHF
.	once	TRBJ2-2	TRBV7-9	16	TGTGCCAGCAGCCTAGGGTCGGCAGGGCGGTCCGGGGAGCTGTTTTTT	CASSLGSAGRSGELFF
TRBD2	.	TRBJ2-1	TRBV27	17	TGTGCCAGCAGTTTAGTCGCGGCTAGCGGGAGATACAATGAGCAGTTCTTC	CASSLVAASGRYNEQFF
TRBD1	.	TRBJ2-7	TRBV11-2	16	TGTGCCAGCAGCTTAGTCCCGGGACAGGGGTACTACGAGCAGTACTTC	CASSLVPGQGYYEQYF
TRBD2	.	TRBJ2-5	TRBV7-8	16	TGTGCCAGCAGCCGAGGGACTAGCGGGGGTCAAGAGACCCAGTACTTC	CASSRGTSGGQETQYF
TRBD2	.	TRBJ2-1	TRBV24-1	17	TGTGCCACCAGTGATTCCCTAGCGGGAGCGACCTACAATGAGCAGTTCTTC	CATSDSLAGATYNEQFF
.	.	TRBJ2-7	TRBV10-3	11	TGTGCCATCAGGAGGGATTACGAGCAGTACTTC	CAIRRDYEQYF
.	.	TRBJ1-3	TRBV6-1	16	TGTGCCAGCAGTGTTCACAAACGGACGGGAGGAAACACCATATATTTT	CASSVHKRTGGNTIYF
TRBD2	.	TRBJ2-3	TRBV28	16	TGTGCCAGCATTCCGGGAGGAGGGAGGAGCACAGATACGCAGTATTTT	CASIPGGGRSTDTQYF
TRBD2	.	TRBJ2-3	TRBV7-6	16	TGTGCCAGCAGCTTAAGGACGGGGGGATACACAGATACGCAGTATTTT	CASSLRTGGYTDTQYF
.	.	TRBJ2-3	TRBV19	15	TGTGCCAGTAGTATTGTAAAGGACAGACCAGATACGCAGTATTTT	CASSIVKDRPDTQYF
.	.	TRBJ1-2	TRBV3-1/TRBV3-2	12	TGTGCCAGCAGCCAACTGACGGGGGGCTACACCTTC	CASSQLTGGYTF
.	.	TRBJ1-3	TRBV18	16	TGTGCCAGCTCACCAGGGCAGGCCGAACTTGGAAACACCATATATTTT	CASSPGQAELGNTIYF
.	.	TRBJ1-6	TRBV27	15	TGTGCCAGCAGTCTTCGAGCGGACTATAATTCACCCCTCCACTTT	CASSLRADYNSPLHF
.	.	TRBJ2-1	TRBV9	15	TGTGCCAGCAGCGTAGCCGGGGGAGGATACAATGAGCAGTTCTTC	CASSVAGGGYNEQFF
TRBD1	.	TRBJ2-2	TRBV3-1/TRBV3-2	15	TGTGCCAGCAGACACAGGGGGAGCTATACCGGGGAGCTGTTTTTT	CASRHRGSYTGELFF
TRBD1	.	TRBJ1-2	TRBV9	15	TGTGCCAGCAGCGTTGATGGACAGGGCTCCGTCAGCTACACCTTC	CASSVDGQGSVSYTF
.	.	TRBJ1-1	TRBV18	13	TGTGCCAGCTCACCAGGGGTAGCGACTGAAGCTTTCTTT	CASSPGVATEAFF
TRBD2	.	TRBJ2-2	TRBV20-1	15	TGCAGTGCTAGTACGGGGGGGATCTATACCGGGGAGCTGTTTTTT	CSASTGGIYTGELFF
.	.	TRBJ1-1	TRBV11-3	16	TGTGCCAGCAGCTTACCCATTGGCAGATTGAACACTGAAGCTTTCTTT	CASSLPIGRLNTEAFF
.	.	TRBJ2-6	TRBV11-3	14	TGTGCCAGCAGCCGTACAACTGGGGCCAACGTCCTGACTTTC	CASSRTTGANVLTF
.	.	TRBJ2-2	TRBV11-3	15	TGTGCCAGCAGCTTAGTAAGGGGTGGGACCGGGGAGCTGTTTTTT	CASSLVRGGTGELFF
.	.	TRBJ1-5	TRBV30	13	TGTGCCTGGAGTTTAGGGGACAATCAGCCCCAGCATTTT	CAWSLGDNQPQHF
TRBD1	.	TRBJ1-1	TRBV28	15	TGTGCCAGCAGTTACCACAGGGGGCATAACACTGAAGCTTTCTTT	CASSYHRGHNTEAFF
TRBD1	.	TRBJ1-1	TRBV19	13	TGTGCCAGTAGTGCGTACAGGGGCGCTGAAGCTTTCTTT	CASSAYRGAEAFF
.	once	TRBJ2-5	TRBV18	14	TGTGCCAGCTCACCACCGAGCCACCCAGAGACCCAGTACTTC	CASSPPSHPETQYF
TRBD1	.	TRBJ1-4	TRBV6-5	14	TGTGCCAGCGCCCCGGGACAGCCTAATGAAAAACTGTTTTTT	CASAPGQPNEKLFF